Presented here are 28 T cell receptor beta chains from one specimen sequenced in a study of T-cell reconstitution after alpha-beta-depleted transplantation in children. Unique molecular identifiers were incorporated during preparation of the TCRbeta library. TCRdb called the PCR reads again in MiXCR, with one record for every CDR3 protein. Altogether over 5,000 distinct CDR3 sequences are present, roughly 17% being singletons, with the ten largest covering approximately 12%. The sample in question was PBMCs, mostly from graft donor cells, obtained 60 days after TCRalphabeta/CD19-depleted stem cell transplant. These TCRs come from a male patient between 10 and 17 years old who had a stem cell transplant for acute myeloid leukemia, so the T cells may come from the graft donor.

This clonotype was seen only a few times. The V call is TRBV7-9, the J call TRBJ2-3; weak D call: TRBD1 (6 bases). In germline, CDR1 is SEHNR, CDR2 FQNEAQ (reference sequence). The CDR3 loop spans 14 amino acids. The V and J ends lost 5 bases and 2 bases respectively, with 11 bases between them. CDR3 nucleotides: TGTGCCAGCAGCCCGCGGACAGTCACAGATACGCAGTATTTT. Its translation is CASSPRTVTDTQYF.

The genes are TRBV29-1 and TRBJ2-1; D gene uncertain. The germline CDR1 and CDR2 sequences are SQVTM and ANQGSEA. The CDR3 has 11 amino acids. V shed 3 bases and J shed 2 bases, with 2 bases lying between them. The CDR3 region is CSVDPYNEQFF. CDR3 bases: TGCAGCGTTGACCCCTACAATGAGCAGTTCTTC.

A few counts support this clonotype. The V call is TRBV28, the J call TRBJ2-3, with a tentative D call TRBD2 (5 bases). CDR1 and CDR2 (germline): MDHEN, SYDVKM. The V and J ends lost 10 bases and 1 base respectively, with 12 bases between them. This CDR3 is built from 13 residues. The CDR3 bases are TGTGCCACCGCGGGCGGCCGCACAGATACGCAGTATTTT. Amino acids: CATAGGRTDTQYF.

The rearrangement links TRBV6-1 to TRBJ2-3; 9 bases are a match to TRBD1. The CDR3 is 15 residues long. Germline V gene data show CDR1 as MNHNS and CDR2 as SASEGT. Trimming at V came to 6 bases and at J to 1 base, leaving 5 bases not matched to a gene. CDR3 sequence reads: CASRTGGLGTDTQYF. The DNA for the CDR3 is TGTGCCAGCAGGACAGGGGGGCTTGGCACAGATACGCAGTATTTT.

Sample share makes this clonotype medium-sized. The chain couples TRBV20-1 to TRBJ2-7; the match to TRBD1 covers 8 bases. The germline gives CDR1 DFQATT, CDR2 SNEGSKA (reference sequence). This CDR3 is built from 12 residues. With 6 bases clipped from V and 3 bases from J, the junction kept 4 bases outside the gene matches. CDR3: CSARQGIYEQYF. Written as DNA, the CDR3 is TGCAGTGCCCGACAGGGGATCTACGAGCAGTACTTC.

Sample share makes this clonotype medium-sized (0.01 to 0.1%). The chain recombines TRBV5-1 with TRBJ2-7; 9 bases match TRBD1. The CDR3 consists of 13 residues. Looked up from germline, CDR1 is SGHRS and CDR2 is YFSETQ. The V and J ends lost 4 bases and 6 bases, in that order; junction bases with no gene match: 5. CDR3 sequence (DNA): TGCGCCAGCAGCGCGGGACAGGGCGGCGAGCAGTACTTC. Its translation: CASSAGQGGEQYF.

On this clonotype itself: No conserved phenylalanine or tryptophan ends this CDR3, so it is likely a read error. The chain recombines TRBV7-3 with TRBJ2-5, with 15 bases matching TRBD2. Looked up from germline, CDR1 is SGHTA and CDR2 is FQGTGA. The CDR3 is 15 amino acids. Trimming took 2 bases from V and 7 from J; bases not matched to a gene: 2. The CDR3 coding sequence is TGTGCCAGCAGCTTATGGGGACTAGCGGGAGGGACCCAGTACTAC. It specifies CASSLWGLAGGTQYY.

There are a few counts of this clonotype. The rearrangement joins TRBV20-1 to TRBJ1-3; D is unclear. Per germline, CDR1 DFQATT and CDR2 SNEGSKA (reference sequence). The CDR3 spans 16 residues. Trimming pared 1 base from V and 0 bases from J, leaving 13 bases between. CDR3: CSARVVEPSSGNTIYF. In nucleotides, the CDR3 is TGCAGTGCTAGAGTTGTTGAACCGAGCTCTGGAAACACCATATATTTT.

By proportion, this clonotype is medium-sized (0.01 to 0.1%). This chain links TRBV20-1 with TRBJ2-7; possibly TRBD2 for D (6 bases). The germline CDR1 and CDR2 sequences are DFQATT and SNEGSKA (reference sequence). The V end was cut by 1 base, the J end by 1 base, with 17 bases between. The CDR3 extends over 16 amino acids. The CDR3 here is CSARASGLKTSYEQYF. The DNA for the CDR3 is TGCAGTGCTAGAGCCTCAGGACTAAAGACATCCTACGAGCAGTACTTC.

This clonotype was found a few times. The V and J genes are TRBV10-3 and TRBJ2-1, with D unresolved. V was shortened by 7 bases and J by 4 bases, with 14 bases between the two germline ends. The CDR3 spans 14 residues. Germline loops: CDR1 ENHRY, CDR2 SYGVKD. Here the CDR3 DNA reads TGTGCCATCAAGGTAGACGGATCATACAATGAGCAGTTCTTC. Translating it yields CAIKVDGSYNEQFF.

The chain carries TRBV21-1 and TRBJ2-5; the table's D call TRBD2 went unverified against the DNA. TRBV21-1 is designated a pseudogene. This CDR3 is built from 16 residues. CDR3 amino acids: CASSKVVGTLKETQYF. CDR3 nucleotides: TGTGCCAGCAGCAAAGTAGTGGGAACGCTTAAAGAGACCCAGTACTTC.

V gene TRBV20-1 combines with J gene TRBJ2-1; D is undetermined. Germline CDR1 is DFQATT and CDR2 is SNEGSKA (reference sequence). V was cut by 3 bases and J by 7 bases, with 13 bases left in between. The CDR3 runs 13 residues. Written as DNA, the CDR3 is TGCAGTGCTAGGAAATATGTTGATAATGAGCAGTTCTTC. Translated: CSARKYVDNEQFF.

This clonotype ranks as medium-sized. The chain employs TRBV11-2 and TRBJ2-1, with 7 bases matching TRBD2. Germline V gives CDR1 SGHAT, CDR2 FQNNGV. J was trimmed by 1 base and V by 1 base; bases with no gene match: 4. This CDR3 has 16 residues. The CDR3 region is CASSLGRGGSYNEQFF. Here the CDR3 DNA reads TGTGCCAGCAGCTTAGGTCGGGGAGGGTCCTACAATGAGCAGTTCTTC.

CDR3 sequence reads: CARSPGLLGGETQYF. CDR3 coding DNA: TGTGCCAGGAGCCCTGGGCTCTTGGGGGGAGAGACCCAGTACTTC. The chain joins TRBV5-4 to TRBJ2-5; a weak D match, TRBD2 (6 bases). Trimming stripped 8 bases from V and 4 bases from J, with 21 bases between. The CDR3 is made up of 15 amino acids. Germline V CDR1 and CDR2: SGHNT, YYREEE (reference sequence).

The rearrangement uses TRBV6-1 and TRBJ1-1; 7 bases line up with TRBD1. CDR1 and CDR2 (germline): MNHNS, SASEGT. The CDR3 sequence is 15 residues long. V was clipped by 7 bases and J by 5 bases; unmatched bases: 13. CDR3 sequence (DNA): TGTGCCAGCACCCCGAGGAGGGGGCGTCTGACTGAAGCTTTCTTT. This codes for CASTPRRGRLTEAFF.

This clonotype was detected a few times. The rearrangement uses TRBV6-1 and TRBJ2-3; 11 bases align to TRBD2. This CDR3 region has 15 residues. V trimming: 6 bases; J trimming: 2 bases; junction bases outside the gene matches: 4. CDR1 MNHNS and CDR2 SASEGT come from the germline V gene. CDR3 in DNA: TGTGCCAGCAGGCAACTAGCGGGAGCCACAGATACGCAGTATTTT. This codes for CASRQLAGATDTQYF.

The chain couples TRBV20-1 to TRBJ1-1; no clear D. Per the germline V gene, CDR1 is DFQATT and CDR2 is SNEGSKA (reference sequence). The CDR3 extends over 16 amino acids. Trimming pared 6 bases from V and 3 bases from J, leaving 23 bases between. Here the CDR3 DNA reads TGCAGTGCCGACATCCCAACAAGGCGAAGGGACACTGAAGCTTTCTTT. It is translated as CSADIPTRRRDTEAFF.

CDR3 region: CASSFLAGGYEQYF. CDR3 DNA: TGTGCCAGCAGTTTCCTAGCGGGCGGCTACGAGCAGTACTTC. The chain couples TRBV12-3 or TRBV12-4 to TRBJ2-7, with 8 positions matching TRBD2. This CDR3 is 14 amino acids long. V lost 3 bases to trimming and J lost 3 bases; unmatched junction nucleotides: 4.

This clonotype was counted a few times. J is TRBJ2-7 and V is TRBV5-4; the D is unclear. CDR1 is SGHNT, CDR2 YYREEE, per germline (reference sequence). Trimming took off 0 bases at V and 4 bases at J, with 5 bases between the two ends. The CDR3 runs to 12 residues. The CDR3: CASSLDGYEQYV. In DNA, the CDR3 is TGTGCCAGCAGCTTGGATGGGTACGAGCAGTACGTC.

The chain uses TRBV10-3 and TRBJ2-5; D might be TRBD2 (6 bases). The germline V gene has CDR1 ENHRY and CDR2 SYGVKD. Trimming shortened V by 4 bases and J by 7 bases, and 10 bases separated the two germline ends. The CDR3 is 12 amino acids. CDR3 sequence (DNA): TGTGCCATCAGTGGGCAGGGAGGGACCCAGTACTTC. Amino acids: CAISGQGGTQYF.

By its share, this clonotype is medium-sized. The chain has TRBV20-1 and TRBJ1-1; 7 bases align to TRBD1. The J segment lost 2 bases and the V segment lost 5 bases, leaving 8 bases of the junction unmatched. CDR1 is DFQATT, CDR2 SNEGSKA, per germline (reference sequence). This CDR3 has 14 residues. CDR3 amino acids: CSAVSDRVNTEAFF. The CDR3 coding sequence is TGCAGTGCTGTTTCTGACAGGGTAAACACTGAAGCTTTCTTT.

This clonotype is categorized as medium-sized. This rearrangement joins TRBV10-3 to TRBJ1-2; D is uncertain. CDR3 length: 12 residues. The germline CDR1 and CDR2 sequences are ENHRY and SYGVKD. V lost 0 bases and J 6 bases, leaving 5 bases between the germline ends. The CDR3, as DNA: TGTGCCATCAGTGAGTCTCTGGATGGCTACACCTTC. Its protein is CAISESLDGYTF.

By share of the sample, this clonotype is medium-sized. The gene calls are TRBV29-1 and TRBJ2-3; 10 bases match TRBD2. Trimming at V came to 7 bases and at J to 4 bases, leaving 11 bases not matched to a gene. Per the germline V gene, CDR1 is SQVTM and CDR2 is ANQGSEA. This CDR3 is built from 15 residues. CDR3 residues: CSAQRLAGYPDTQYF. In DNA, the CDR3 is TGCAGCGCTCAGAGACTAGCGGGTTACCCAGATACGCAGTATTTT.

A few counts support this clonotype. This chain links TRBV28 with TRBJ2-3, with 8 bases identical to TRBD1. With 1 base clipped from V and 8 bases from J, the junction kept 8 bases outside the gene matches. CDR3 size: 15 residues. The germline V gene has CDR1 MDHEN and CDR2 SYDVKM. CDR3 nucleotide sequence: TGTGCCAGCAGTTTATTGGACAGGGACAGAATTACGCAGTATTTT. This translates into CASSLLDRDRITQYF.

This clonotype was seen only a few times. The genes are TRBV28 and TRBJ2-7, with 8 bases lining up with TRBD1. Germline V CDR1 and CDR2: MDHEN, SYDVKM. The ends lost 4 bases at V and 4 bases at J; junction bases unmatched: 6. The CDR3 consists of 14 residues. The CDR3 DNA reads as TGTGCCAGCAGTTCCAGGGGGCTCGGGTACGAGCAGTACGTC. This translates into CASSSRGLGYEQYV.

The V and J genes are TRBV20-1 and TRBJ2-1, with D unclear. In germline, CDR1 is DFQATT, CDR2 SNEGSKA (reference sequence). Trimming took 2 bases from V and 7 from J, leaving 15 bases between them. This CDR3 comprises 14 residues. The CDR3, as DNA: TGCAGTGCTAGATTGTGGGCGGTGTATAATGAGCAGTTCTTC. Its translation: CSARLWAVYNEQFF.

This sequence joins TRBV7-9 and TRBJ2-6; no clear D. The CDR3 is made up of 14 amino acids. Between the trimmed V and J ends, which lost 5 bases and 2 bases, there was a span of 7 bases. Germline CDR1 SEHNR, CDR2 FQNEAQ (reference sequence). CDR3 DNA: TGTGCCAGCAGCCTGCGGACTGGGGCCAACGTCCTGACTTTC. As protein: CASSLRTGANVLTF. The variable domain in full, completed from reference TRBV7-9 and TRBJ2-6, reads DTGVSQNPRHKITKRGQNVTFRCDPISEHNRLYWYRQTLGQGPEFLTYFQNEAQLEKSRLLSDRFSAERPKGSFSTLEIQRTEQGDSAMYLCASSLRTGANVLTFGAGSRLTVL.

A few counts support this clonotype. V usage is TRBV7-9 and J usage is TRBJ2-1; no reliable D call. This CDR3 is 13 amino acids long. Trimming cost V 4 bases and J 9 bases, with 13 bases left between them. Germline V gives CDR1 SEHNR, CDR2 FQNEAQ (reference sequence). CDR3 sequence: CASSSLFGFEQFF. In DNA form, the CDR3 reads TGTGCCAGCAGCTCCCTTTTTGGATTTGAGCAGTTCTTC. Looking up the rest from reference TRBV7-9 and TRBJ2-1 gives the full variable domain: DTGVSQNPRHKITKRGQNVTFRCDPISEHNRLYWYRQTLGQGPEFLTYFQNEAQLEKSRLLSDRFSAERPKGSFSTLEIQRTEQGDSAMYLCASSSLFGFEQFFGPGTRLTVL.